Below, one T cell receptor beta chain is given with its context. These data originate in a study of pediatric ulcerative colitis. TCRdb keeps only in-frame clones here, not all; method: immunoSEQ multiplex PCR. The sample lists 60,000 or so clones, 70% to 85% occurring once. This CDR3 has 14 residues. CDR1 and CDR2 from the germline V gene are GTSNPN and SVGIG (reference sequence). The germline V and J ends were trimmed by 4 bases and 0 bases, with 12 bases remaining between them. Sequencing input: blood. The chain couples TRBV30 to TRBJ1-1; D ambiguous. The source of this sequence is a boy aged 10-17 years with moderate ulcerative colitis. CDR3 in amino acids: CAWIALGLNTEAFF. CDR3 coding DNA: TGTGCCTGGATCGCCCTGGGTCTGAACACTGAAGCTTTCTTT.